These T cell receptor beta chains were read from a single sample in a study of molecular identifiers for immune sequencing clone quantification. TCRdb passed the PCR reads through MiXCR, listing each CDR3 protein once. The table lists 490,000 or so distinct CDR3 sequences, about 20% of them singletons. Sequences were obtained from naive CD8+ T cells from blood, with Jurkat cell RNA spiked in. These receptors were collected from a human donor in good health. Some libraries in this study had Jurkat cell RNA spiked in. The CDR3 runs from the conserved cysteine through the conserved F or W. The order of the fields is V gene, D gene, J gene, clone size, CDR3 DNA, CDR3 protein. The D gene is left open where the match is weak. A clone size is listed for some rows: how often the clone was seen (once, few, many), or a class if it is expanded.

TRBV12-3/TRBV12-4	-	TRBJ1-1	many	TGTGCCAGCAGTTTAGCCCCTGAAGCTTTCTTT	CASSLAPEAFF
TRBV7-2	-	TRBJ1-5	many	TGTGCCAGCAGCCCAGGATTAGGGCAGCCCCAGCATTTT	CASSPGLGQPQHF
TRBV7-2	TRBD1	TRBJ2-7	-	TGTGCCAGCAGCTCAACAGGGGTTGCGGAGTGGGAGCAGTACTTC	CASSSTGVAEWEQYF
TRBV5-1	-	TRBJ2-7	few	TGCGCCAGCAGCTTGGCCCCAGGGTCGTTCGAGTACTTC	CASSLAPGSFEYF
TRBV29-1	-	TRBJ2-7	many	TGCAGCACTTTGGCAGGGGAAGGCGAGCAGTACTTC	CSTLAGEGEQYF
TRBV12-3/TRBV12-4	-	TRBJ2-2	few	TGTGCCAGCAGTTGGGTACTTATCACCGGGGAGCTGTTTTTT	CASSWVLITGELFF
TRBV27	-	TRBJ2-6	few	TGTGCCAGCAGTACGACAGGAGGGGTCTTTGGGGCCAACGTCCTGACTTTC	CASSTTGGVFGANVLTF
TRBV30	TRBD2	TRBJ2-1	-	TGTGCCTGGACAGCAACTAGCGGGAACTATTACAATGAGCAGTTCTTC	CAWTATSGNYYNEQFF
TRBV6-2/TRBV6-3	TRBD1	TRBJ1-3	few	TGTGCCAGCAGTTACTACTTGCGGACAGGGGATGGAAACACCATATATTTT	CASSYYLRTGDGNTIYF
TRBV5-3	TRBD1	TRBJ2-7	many	TGTGCCAGCAGCTTGGCGCAGGGGGATTACGAGCAGTACTTC	CASSLAQGDYEQYF
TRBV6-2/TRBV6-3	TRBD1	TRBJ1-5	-	TGTGCCAGCAGCCGACAGGGGGCAGGTAATCAGCCCCAGCATTTT	CASSRQGAGNQPQHF
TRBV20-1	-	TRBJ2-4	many	TGCAGTGCTAGAGATGATGTTACGGGAGATACCAAAAACATTCAGTACTTC	CSARDDVTGDTKNIQYF
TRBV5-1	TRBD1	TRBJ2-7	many	TGCGCCAGCAGCTCCTCGACAGGGGACGAGCAGTACTTC	CASSSSTGDEQYF
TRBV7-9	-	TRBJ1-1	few	TGTGCCAGCAGCTTAGTTCTGGGGGCAAGTGAAGCTTTCTTT	CASSLVLGASEAFF
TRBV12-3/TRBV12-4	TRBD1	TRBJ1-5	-	TGTGTCAGCACCGCGGGACAGGGGCCCGTTCCCCAGCATTTT	CVSTAGQGPVPQHF
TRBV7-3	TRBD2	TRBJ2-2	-	TGTGCCAGCAGCTGGACTAGCGGGATTAAGAGCACCGGGGAGCTGTTTTTT	CASSWTSGIKSTGELFF
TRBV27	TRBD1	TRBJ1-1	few	TGTGCCAGCAGTTTGGTAGGGGGCCCTGAAGCTTTCTTT	CASSLVGGPEAFF
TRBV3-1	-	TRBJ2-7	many	TGTGCCAGCAGCCAAGACGGCGGGACCTACGAGCAGTACTTC	CASSQDGGTYEQYF
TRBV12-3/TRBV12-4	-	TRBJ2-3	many	TGTGCCAGCAGTTTTCCTAGCCTGACCACAGATACGCAGTATTTT	CASSFPSLTTDTQYF
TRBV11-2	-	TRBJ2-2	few	TGTGCCAGCAGCTTATACAGACTGAACACCGGGGAGCTGTTTTTT	CASSLYRLNTGELFF
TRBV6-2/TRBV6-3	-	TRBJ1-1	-	TGTGCCAGCAGCCTCTCTTTGGAGGGAATGAACACTGAAGCTTTCTTT	CASSLSLEGMNTEAFF
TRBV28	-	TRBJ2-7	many	TGTGCCAGTTCGAGCGGATTTTGGGAGCAGTACTTC	CASSSGFWEQYF
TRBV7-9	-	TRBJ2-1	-	TGTGCCAGCAGCTTAGGACTAGGTCTAAATGAGCAGTTCTTC	CASSLGLGLNEQFF
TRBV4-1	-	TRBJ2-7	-	TGCGCCAGCAGCCAAGAGTGGGGCAGCCCCCCCTACGAGCAGTACTTC	CASSQEWGSPPYEQYF
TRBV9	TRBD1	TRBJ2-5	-	TGTGCCAGCGGACAGGGTTTTTTTGGAGAGACCCAGTACTTC	CASGQGFFGETQYF
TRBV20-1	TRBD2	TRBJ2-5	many	TGCAGTGCTAGAGATCCCCAGCGGGAGGGCCGCGAGACCCAGTACTTC	CSARDPQREGRETQYF
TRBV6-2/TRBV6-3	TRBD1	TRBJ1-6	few	TGTGCCAGCACTGAGCCACAGGGGAGCTCCTATAATTCACCCCTCCACTTT	CASTEPQGSSYNSPLHF
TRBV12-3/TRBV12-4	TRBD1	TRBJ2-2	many	TGTGCCAGCAGTATGGACAGGGAACAGACCGGGGAGCTGTTTTTT	CASSMDREQTGELFF
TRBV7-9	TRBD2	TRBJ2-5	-	TGTGCCAGCAGCTCCCAGAGGGGACTAACGGGAGAGGAGGAGACCCAGTACTTC	CASSSQRGLTGEEETQYF
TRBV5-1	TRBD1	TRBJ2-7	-	TGCGCCAGCAGCTTGGAAAACCGGGACAGGACCTACGAGCGGTACTTC	CASSLENRDRTYERYF
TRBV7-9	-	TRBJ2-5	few	TGTGCCAGCAGCTTAGCCGGTGACAGGGAGGAAGAGACCCAGTACTTC	CASSLAGDREEETQYF
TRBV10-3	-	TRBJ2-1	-	TGTGCCATCAGTGAGCAGAGCTCCTACAATGAGCAGTTCTTC	CAISEQSSYNEQFF
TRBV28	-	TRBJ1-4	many	TGTGCCAGCAGTTTTCGGGGCCATGAAAAACTGTTTTTT	CASSFRGHEKLFF
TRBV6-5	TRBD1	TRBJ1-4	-	TGTGCCAGCAGGATCAGGGGGTCTTTTGAAAAACTGTTTTTT	CASRIRGSFEKLFF
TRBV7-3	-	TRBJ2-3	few	TGTGCCAGCAGCTTAGGACAGGGAGGGTTAGATACGCAGTATTTT	CASSLGQGGLDTQYF
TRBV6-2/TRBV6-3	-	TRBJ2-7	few	TGTGCCAGCACCATCCCGACAGGAGCCTACGAGCAGTACTTC	CASTIPTGAYEQYF
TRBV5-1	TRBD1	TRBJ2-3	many	TGCGCCAGCAGCTTGGAGACAGGGGCGACTGCTGCAGATACGCAGTATTTT	CASSLETGATAADTQYF
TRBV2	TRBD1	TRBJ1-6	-	TGTGCCAGCAGTGAGAGGGGACAGGGCCAAAATTCACCCCTCCACTTT	CASSERGQGQNSPLHF
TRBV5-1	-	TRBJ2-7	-	TGCGCCAGGTCACAGGATTCGAGCTCCTACGAGCAGTACTTC	CARSQDSSSYEQYF
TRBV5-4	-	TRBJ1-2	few	TGTGCCAGCTTTGGGAACTATGGCTACACCTTC	CASFGNYGYTF
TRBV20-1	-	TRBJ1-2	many	TGCAGTGCTAGAGTTGTAGGGGACTATGGCTACACCTTC	CSARVVGDYGYTF
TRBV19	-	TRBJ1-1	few	TGTGCCAGTAGTAATTCACTGAACGGGAGAGCTTTCTTT	CASSNSLNGRAFF
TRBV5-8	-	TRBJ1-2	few	TGTGCCAGCCCACCCTATGCGGGCTATGGCTACACCTTC	CASPPYAGYGYTF
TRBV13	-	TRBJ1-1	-	TGTGCCAGCAGCAAAGGACAGACTCTTGAAGCTTTCTTT	CASSKGQTLEAFF
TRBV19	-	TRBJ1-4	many	TGTGCCAGTAGTTCGGAGGAAAAACTGTTTTTT	CASSSEEKLFF
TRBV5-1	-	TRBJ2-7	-	TGCGCCAGCAGCTTGGACCAGGGGCCAATCTACGAGCAGTACTTC	CASSLDQGPIYEQYF
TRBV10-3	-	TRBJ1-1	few	TGTGCCATCAGCGGGGAGAACACTGAAGCTTTCTTT	CAISGENTEAFF
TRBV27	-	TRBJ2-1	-	TGTGCCAGCAGTTTATCCAACAGGGCCTACAATGAGCAGTTCTTC	CASSLSNRAYNEQFF
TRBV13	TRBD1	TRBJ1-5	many	TGTGCCAGCAGCCTTAACAGGGGTAATCAGCCCCAGCATTTT	CASSLNRGNQPQHF
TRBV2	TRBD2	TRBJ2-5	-	TGTGCCGGTAGCGGGATAGGGGAGACCCAGTACTTC	CAGSGIGETQYF
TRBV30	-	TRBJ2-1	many	TGTGCCTGGAGTGAAGGACAGAGCTCCTACAATGAGCAGTTCTTC	CAWSEGQSSYNEQFF
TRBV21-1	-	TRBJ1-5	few	TGTGCCAGACAGGTGACCGTCGATCAGCCCCAGCATTTT	CARQVTVDQPQHF